The clone carrying this T cell receptor (beta chain) was observed a few times. The data stem from a study of blood T cell repertoires in COVID-19. Across the study: T cells, B-cell-depleted T cells, or PBMCs provided the cDNA or gDNA that served as material.

The length of the CDR3 is 15 residues. The germline V gene has CDR1 SGHRS and CDR2 YFSETQ. The V end lost 0 bases, the J end lost 0 bases, and 7 bases lay between the germline ends. Measured with immunoSEQ multiplex PCR; TCRdb has only the in-frame clones, and not every one. The profile shows fewer than 150,000 clones, approximately 90% of them singletons. J is TRBJ2-1 and V is TRBV5-1; TRBD2 is a possible D gene (6 bases). The source of this sequence is an elderly woman with acute or convalescent COVID-19. The sample comprised peripheral blood. The DNA for the CDR3 is TGCGCCAGCAGCTTGGTGGGGGGCTCCTACAATGAGCAGTTCTTC. It translates to CASSLVGGSYNEQFF.